The rows below give T cell receptor beta chains drawn from one sample of a study of cytomegalovirus exposure and HLA in healthy donors. This table comes from immunoSEQ multiplex PCR, and its TCRdb copy is limited to in-frame clones, with some not included. The table has roughly 100,000 clones, over 60% seen once; the top ten hold 8.2%. Material for sequencing was PBMCs. These receptors all come from a man aged 35 to 55 in good health and CMV-seropositive. Each CDR3 is given with its conserved first and last residue. The D gene is left open where the match is weak. Clone size is stated in some rows and not others, as once, few, many or a class when expanded.

size	V	length	J	D	CDR3	DNA
-	TRBV5-4	14	TRBJ2-5	TRBD2	CASSHSSGQETQYF	TGTGCCAGCAGCCATTCTAGCGGCCAGGAGACCCAGTACTTC
-	TRBV2	15	TRBJ1-5	-	CASGETGLTNQPQHF	TGTGCCAGCGGCGAGACAGGTCTCACCAATCAGCCCCAGCATTTT
-	TRBV13	14	TRBJ2-2	TRBD2	CASSRNGGVGELFF	TGTGCCAGCAGCCGGAACGGGGGGGTCGGGGAGCTGTTTTTT
once	TRBV25-1	14	TRBJ2-3	-	CASKKTGSTDTQYF	TGTGCCAGCAAAAAGACAGGTAGCACAGATACGCAGTATTTT
-	TRBV7-6	14	TRBJ2-2	-	CATRGTGNTGELFF	TGTGCCACCCGCGGGACTGGAAACACCGGGGAGCTGTTTTTT
-	TRBV5-4	14	TRBJ1-1	-	CASTWGGANTEAFF	TGTGCCAGCACCTGGGGGGGTGCTAACACTGAAGCTTTCTTT
-	TRBV5-4	17	TRBJ2-6	TRBD1	CASSKGQRQAGANVLTF	TGTGCCAGCAGCAAGGGACAGCGACAGGCTGGGGCCAACGTCCTGACTTTC
-	TRBV11-1	15	TRBJ2-7	TRBD2	CASSWGLAGSYEQYF	TGTGCCAGCAGCTGGGGACTAGCGGGGAGCTACGAGCAGTACTTC
-	TRBV28	14	TRBJ1-2	TRBD1	CASIRQGVGYGYTF	TGTGCCAGCATAAGACAGGGTGTCGGCTATGGCTACACCTTC
-	TRBV11-3	16	TRBJ2-2	TRBD2	CASSLKLSGGTGELFF	TGTGCCAGCAGCTTAAAACTGAGCGGGGGGACCGGGGAGCTGTTTTTT
once	TRBV9	18	TRBJ2-2	TRBD1	CASSVPRDSSTWTGELFF	TGTGCCAGCAGCGTCCCCCGGGACAGCTCAACTTGGACCGGGGAGCTGTTTTTT
-	TRBV30	15	TRBJ1-3	-	CAWSSGFSSGNTIYF	TGTGCCTGGAGTTCGGGGTTCTCCTCTGGAAACACCATATATTTT
-	TRBV9	14	TRBJ2-3	TRBD2	CASSLGTSVDTQYF	TGTGCCAGCTCCTTAGGGACTAGCGTTGATACGCAGTATTTT
-	TRBV29-1	12	TRBJ2-5	TRBD2	CSTLAGGETQYF	TGCAGCACACTAGCGGGAGGAGAGACCCAGTACTTC
-	TRBV25-1	13	TRBJ2-5	TRBD2	CASTSGGLREQYF	TGTGCCAGCACCTCGGGGGGGCTAAGGGAGCAGTACTTC
-	TRBV6-4	15	TRBJ1-4	TRBD1	CASSDQPGQGQKLFF	TGTGCCAGCAGTGACCAGCCCGGACAGGGCCAAAAACTGTTTTTT
-	TRBV7-2	13	TRBJ1-1	-	CASSFKFGVEAFF	TGTGCCAGCAGCTTCAAGTTCGGGGTTGAAGCTTTCTTT
-	TRBV5-6	13	TRBJ2-5	TRBD2	CASRVGRAETQYF	TGTGCCAGCAGGGTAGGGAGGGCGGAGACCCAGTACTTC
-	TRBV7-3	15	TRBJ2-3	TRBD2	CASSLGGSGTDTQYF	TGTGCCAGCAGCTTGGGGGGGTCGGGGACAGATACGCAGTATTTT
-	TRBV7-9	16	TRBJ2-1	TRBD2	CASSLGNSGRGNEQFF	TGTGCCAGCAGCTTAGGAAATAGCGGGAGGGGGAATGAGCAGTTCTTC
-	TRBV10-3	16	TRBJ2-2	-	CAISEARTANTGELFF	TGTGCCATCAGTGAAGCCCGGACAGCGAACACCGGGGAGCTGTTTTTT